Below, 7 T cell receptor beta chains from the same sample are listed, as sequenced in a study of blood T cell repertoires in COVID-19. Assay used: immunoSEQ multiplex PCR; TCRdb lists only in-frame clones, some missing. In the table there are about 130,000 clones, around 83% of which are singletons. Source material: PBMCs or T cells enriched from blood (not recorded which). Receptors were obtained from a man aged 50 or older who had recovered from COVID-19.

This clone was seen a single time. This chain links TRBV9 with TRBJ1-1; D possibly corresponds to TRBD1 (5 bases). Germline assignment: CDR1 SGDLS and CDR2 YYNGEE. Trimming stripped 4 bases from V and 2 bases from J, with 9 bases between. This CDR3 contains 13 residues. CDR3 nucleotide sequence: TGTGCCAGCAGCTCGACAGTTAACACTGAAGCTTTCTTT. Translating it yields CASSSTVNTEAFF.

The J gene is TRBJ2-1, the V gene TRBV5-6; D unresolved. The germline V gene encodes CDR1 SGHDT and CDR2 YYEEEE. The CDR3 length is 14 residues. Trimming shortened V by 0 bases and J by 8 bases, and 12 bases separated the two germline ends. In nucleotides, the CDR3 is TGTGCCAGCAGCTTGGGGGCCCATATTTATGAGCAGTTCTTC. Its protein is CASSLGAHIYEQFF.

This clone was recorded a few times. Different DNA sequences within this sample yield the same CDR3. The chain uses TRBV7-2 and TRBJ1-5, with D hard to call. From germline, CDR1 is SGHTA and CDR2 FQGNSA. Between the trimmed V and J ends, which lost 1 base and 0 bases, there was a span of 7 bases. This CDR3 has 15 residues. CDR3 amino acids: CASSLVGGSNQPQHF. CDR3 nucleotides: TGTGCCAGCAGCTTAGTCGGCGGTAGCAATCAGCCCCAGCATTTT.

The V call is TRBV3-1 (or the pseudogene TRBV3-2), the J call TRBJ1-1, with D possibly TRBD1 on 6 matching bases. V lost 1 base and J 8 bases, leaving 8 bases between the germline ends. Germline CDR1 and CDR2: LGHDT and YNNKEL (reference sequence). The CDR3 totals 12 residues. In DNA, the CDR3 is TGTGCCAGCAGCCAAGCAGGACAGGAAGCTTTCTTT. Its translation is CASSQAGQEAFF.

This sequence joins TRBV12-3 or TRBV12-4 and TRBJ2-2; no clear D gene. Trimming shortened V by 6 bases and J by 8 bases, and 7 bases separated the two germline ends. This CDR3 is 11 amino acids long. The CDR3 sequence is CASSPGGELFF. CDR3 sequence (DNA): TGTGCCAGCAGCCCAGGAGGGGAGCTGTTTTTT.

The chain employs TRBV9 and TRBJ1-2; maybe TRBD1 (5 bases). The CDR3 covers 15 residues. The V gene's germline CDR1 is SGDLS and CDR2 YYNGEE. Trimming removed 0 bases from V and 1 base from J, with 10 bases in between. The CDR3 protein is CASSVAVGDNYGYTF. The CDR3 DNA follows: TGTGCCAGCAGCGTAGCTGTAGGGGATAACTATGGCTACACCTTC.

In its sample, this clone was seen a few times. The rearrangement joins TRBV10-2 to TRBJ2-5; TRBD1 aligns across 9 bases. The germline gives CDR1 WSHSY, CDR2 SAAADI. CDR3 length: 15 residues. Germline trimming cut 6 bases from V and 3 bases from J; bases unmatched to any gene: 8. CDR3 in DNA: TGCGCCAGCAGACCTAGTACAGGGGGCGAAGAGACCCAGTACTTC. Translating it yields CASRPSTGGEETQYF.